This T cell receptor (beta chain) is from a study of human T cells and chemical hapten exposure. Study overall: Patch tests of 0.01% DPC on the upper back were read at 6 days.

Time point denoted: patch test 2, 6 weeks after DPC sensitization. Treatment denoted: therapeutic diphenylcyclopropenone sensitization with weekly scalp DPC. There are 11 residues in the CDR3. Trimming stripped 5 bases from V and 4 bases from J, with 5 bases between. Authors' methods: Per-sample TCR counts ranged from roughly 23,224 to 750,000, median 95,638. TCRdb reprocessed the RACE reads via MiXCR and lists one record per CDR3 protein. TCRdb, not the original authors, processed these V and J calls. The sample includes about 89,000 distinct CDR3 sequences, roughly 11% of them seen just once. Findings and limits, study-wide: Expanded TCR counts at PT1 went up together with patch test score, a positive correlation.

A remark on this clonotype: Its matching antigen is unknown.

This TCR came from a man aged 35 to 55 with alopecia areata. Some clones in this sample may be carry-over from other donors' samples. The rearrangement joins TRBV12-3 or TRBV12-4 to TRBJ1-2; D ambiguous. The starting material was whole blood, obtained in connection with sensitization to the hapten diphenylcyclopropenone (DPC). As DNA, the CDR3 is TGTGCCAGCAGTCGGACCTATGGCTACACCTTC. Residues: CASSRTYGYTF.